These 24 T cell receptor beta chains originate from one sample sequenced in a study of cytomegalovirus exposure and HLA in healthy donors. The PCR ran on 60 Vbeta and 13 Jbeta primers. Measured with immunoSEQ multiplex PCR; TCRdb has only the in-frame clones, and not every one. The repertoire includes under 200,000 clones, roughly 84% of them detected once, and 0.8% to 1.3% sits in the top ten. The sequencing sample was made of PBMCs. These receptors originate from a man aged 25 to 45 in good health and CMV-seronegative.

This clone was seen a few times. The chain recombines TRBV5-1 with TRBJ1-3; the D is unclear. Trimming pared 4 bases from V and 1 base from J, leaving 15 bases between. There are 16 residues in the CDR3. The germline V gene encodes CDR1 SGHRS and CDR2 YFSETQ. The DNA of the CDR3 is TGCGCCAGCAGCAACTCCCTGACGGGGTCTGGAAACACCATATATTTT. Translated: CASSNSLTGSGNTIYF.

Regarding this clone: One junction end does not reproduce the germline sequence, and a read error may be involved. This chain links TRBV6-4 with TRBJ2-3; 7 bases match TRBD1. This CDR3 is built from 15 residues. In germline, CDR1 is MRHNA, CDR2 SNTAGT. CDR3 DNA: TGTGCCCGCAGACAGGGAAGCGCCCAGTCGGATACGCAGTATTTT. As protein: CARRQGSAQSDTQYF.

This clone has only a few counts. The V and J genes are TRBV5-6 and TRBJ2-1, with unresolved D. Per the germline V gene, CDR1 is SGHDT and CDR2 is YYEEEE. V shed 1 base and J shed 9 bases, with 8 bases lying between them. CDR3 length equals 12 residues. In DNA form, the CDR3 reads TGTGCCAGCAGCTTGTGGCAGGCTGAGCAGTTCTTC. Protein: CASSLWQAEQFF.

This chain links TRBV9 with TRBJ2-5, with D tentatively TRBD2 (5 bases). The germline CDR1 and CDR2 sequences are SGDLS and YYNGEE. The V end was cut by 5 bases, the J end by 5 bases, with 19 bases between. The CDR3 length is 15 residues. The CDR3 sequence is CASSPRDGLGETQYF. As DNA, the CDR3 is TGTGCCAGCAGTCCCCGGGATGGCTTGGGGGAGACCCAGTACTTC.

The rearrangement links TRBV27 to TRBJ2-6, with D maybe TRBD2 (5 bases). The CDR3 runs 16 residues. Germline V gene data show CDR1 as MNHEY and CDR2 as SMNVEV (reference sequence). Trimming left V 6 bases short and J 1 base short, with 13 bases between. CDR3 sequence reads: CASSQGGSSGANVLTF. CDR3 sequence (DNA): TGTGCCAGCAGCCAAGGAGGATCTTCTGGGGCCAACGTCCTGACTTTC.

The gene calls are TRBV5-1 and TRBJ2-1; 10 nucleotides align to TRBD2. With V trimmed by 4 bases and J by 7 bases, 11 bases remained unmatched. This CDR3 region has 16 residues. Germline V CDR1 and CDR2: SGHRS, YFSETQ. The CDR3 DNA is TGCGCCAGCAGCGTTGCCCGGCTAGCGGGAGATAATGAGCAGTTCTTC. Translating gives CASSVARLAGDNEQFF.

The chain has TRBV27 and TRBJ2-7; 12 bases line up with TRBD1. Germline values: CDR1 MNHEY, CDR2 SMNVEV (reference sequence). This CDR3 contains 14 residues. The V and J ends lost 8 bases and 4 bases, in that order; junction bases with no gene match: 6. The CDR3 sequence is CASAGTGGLYEQYF. As DNA, the CDR3 is TGTGCCAGCGCTGGGACAGGGGGCTTATACGAGCAGTACTTC.

This chain links TRBV7-9 with TRBJ2-7; D might be TRBD1 (6 bases). V shed 1 base and J shed 6 bases, with 19 bases lying between them. Looked up from germline, CDR1 is SEHNR and CDR2 is FQNEAQ (reference sequence). The CDR3 runs to 16 residues. The CDR3 loop is CASSLVQGPKLGEQYF. The DNA for the CDR3 is TGTGCCAGCAGCTTAGTACAGGGTCCAAAGCTTGGCGAGCAGTACTTC.

V and J are TRBV6-5 and TRBJ2-2; D call uncertain. The V gene's germline CDR1 is MNHEY and CDR2 SVGAGI. Trimming took 5 bases from V and 1 from J, leaving 8 bases between them. The CDR3 length is 14 residues. CDR3 DNA: TGTGCCAGCAGTGTGAACAGGAACACCGGGGAGCTGTTTTTT. This gives the protein CASSVNRNTGELFF.

The chain has TRBV12-5 and TRBJ2-7; 8 bases line up with TRBD1. J was trimmed by 5 bases and V by 0 bases; bases with no gene match: 18. Germline V gives CDR1 LGHNT, CDR2 FRNRAP. This CDR3 comprises 19 residues. The CDR3 DNA reads as TGTGCTAGTGGTTTGGTACGTTTCAACCGGACAGGGATCGTCCACGAGCAGTACTTC. Translation gives CASGLVRFNRTGIVHEQYF.

This clone was picked up one time. The chain joins TRBV5-4 to TRBJ2-3; 16 nucleotides line up with TRBD2. Germline V gene sequence: CDR1 SGHNT, CDR2 YYREEE (reference sequence). The V segment lost 4 bases and the J segment 5 bases; nucleotides outside the gene matches: 13. The CDR3 runs to 19 residues. The CDR3 spells CASSPGLAGGTFGLDTQYF. The CDR3 DNA is TGTGCCAGCAGCCCGGGACTAGCGGGGGGGACGTTCGGGTTAGATACGCAGTATTTT.

This sequence joins TRBV19 and TRBJ2-5; the D gene is possibly TRBD1 (6 bases). Between the trimmed V and J ends, which lost 9 bases and 2 bases, there was a span of 13 bases. CDR3 length equals 13 residues. Germline loops: CDR1 LNHDA, CDR2 SQIVND (reference sequence). The CDR3 DNA reads TGTGCCAGAACCGGGACAAAACAAGAGACCCAGTACTTC. Translating it yields CARTGTKQETQYF.

The chain has TRBV10-2 and TRBJ2-7; the D is unclear. The V gene's germline CDR1 is WSHSY and CDR2 SAAADI. The CDR3 runs 12 residues. V lost 2 bases to trimming and J lost 4 bases, with 6 bases between them. CDR3 nucleotides: TGCGCCAGCAGTGAGAGAGAGTACGAGCAGTACTTC. As protein: CASSEREYEQYF.

The rearrangement uses TRBV9 and TRBJ2-4; 9 bases align to TRBD2. CDR1 is SGDLS and CDR2 is YYNGEE in the germline V gene. V trimming: 3 bases; J trimming: 3 bases; junction bases outside the gene matches: 4. CDR3 size: 15 residues. The DNA for the CDR3 is TGTGCCAGCAGCGCGACTAGCGGAGGCAAAAACATTCAGTACTTC. Amino acids: CASSATSGGKNIQYF.

A single count supports this clone. The chain links TRBV28 to TRBJ2-5, with 9 bases aligning to TRBD2. The V gene's germline CDR1 is MDHEN and CDR2 SYDVKM. The CDR3 spans 13 residues. For the CDR3, the DNA is TGTGTCTCTGGGGCGGGAGGGCAAGAGACCCAGTACTTC. It yields the protein CVSGAGGQETQYF.

The genes are TRBV19 and TRBJ2-5; 7 nucleotides match TRBD2. J was trimmed by 4 bases and V by 5 bases; bases with no gene match: 13. From germline, CDR1 is LNHDA and CDR2 SQIVND (reference sequence). The CDR3 runs 16 residues. The CDR3 region is CASSPRWEGLPETQYF. Written as DNA, the CDR3 is TGTGCCAGTAGTCCGAGATGGGAGGGCCTCCCAGAGACCCAGTACTTC.

This clone has just a few counts. V is TRBV11-2 and J is TRBJ1-5, with TRBD1 matching over 9 bases. Germline CDR1 SGHAT, CDR2 FQNNGV. The CDR3 spans 14 residues. V shed 2 bases and J 7 bases; nucleotides not matched to a gene: 3. Here the CDR3 reads CASSLTGGDQPQHF. In DNA, the CDR3 is TGTGCCAGCAGCTTAACAGGGGGCGACCAGCCCCAGCATTTT.

This chain uses TRBV6-5 with TRBJ1-2, with 7 positions matching TRBD1. The length of the CDR3 is 15 residues. In germline, CDR1 is MNHEY, CDR2 SVGAGI. The V segment lost 6 bases and the J segment 2 bases; nucleotides outside the gene matches: 9. DNA for the CDR3: TGTGCCAGCAGCCCCCCGGACAGGACGAACTATGGCTACACCTTC. It codes for CASSPPDRTNYGYTF.

The count of this clone is one. This chain's CDR3 is CASSLGAGGSYNEQFF. The DNA of the CDR3 is TGTGCCAGCAGCTTAGGTGCGGGGGGGTCCTACAATGAGCAGTTCTTC. The chain carries TRBV7-6 and TRBJ2-1; 9 nucleotides match TRBD2. The V segment lost 1 base and the J segment 1 base; nucleotides outside the gene matches: 2. The CDR3 extends over 16 amino acids. Looked up from germline, CDR1 is SGHVS and CDR2 is FNYEAQ.

The chain has TRBV5-4 and TRBJ2-7; D possibly corresponds to TRBD1 (6 bases). The CDR3 consists of 17 residues. Trimming pared 0 bases from V and 7 bases from J, leaving 23 bases between. Germline CDR1 reads SGHNT; CDR2 reads YYREEE (reference sequence). The CDR3 here is CASSLVTGRPGSKEQYF. CDR3 DNA sequence: TGTGCCAGCAGCTTGGTCACAGGGAGACCCGGTTCAAAGGAGCAGTACTTC. Full variable domain (rest looked up from reference TRBV5-4 and TRBJ2-7): ETGVTQSPTHLIKTRGQQVTLRCSSQSGHNTVSWYQQALGQGPQFIFQYYREEENGRGNFPPRFSGLQFPNYSSELNVNALELDDSALYLCASSLVTGRPGSKEQYFGPGTRLTVT.

The chain links TRBV2 to TRBJ1-2; TRBD1 matches 11 bases. V gave up 7 bases and J gave up 4 bases; unmatched junction bases: 2. The germline CDR1 and CDR2 sequences are SNHLY and FYNNEI. The CDR3 spans 13 residues. CDR3 nucleotides: TGTGCCAGCATGGGGACAGGGGGCTATGGCTACACCTTC. It encodes CASMGTGGYGYTF.

The CDR3 sequence: CASSQVRAGLAYNEQFF. CDR3 nucleotide sequence: TGCGCCAGCAGCCAAGTACGCGCGGGGCTGGCCTACAATGAGCAGTTCTTC. The V call is TRBV4-3, the J call TRBJ2-1; D may be TRBD2 (6 bases). The V end was cut by 1 base, the J end by 2 bases, with 15 bases between. The CDR3 spans 17 residues. CDR1 LGHNA and CDR2 YSLEER come from the germline V gene.

This sequence joins TRBV18 and TRBJ2-5, with no clear D. The germline V gene encodes CDR1 KGHSH and CDR2 LQKENI. Trimming pared 3 bases from V and 2 bases from J, leaving 7 bases between. The CDR3 is made up of 13 amino acids. The CDR3 bases are TGTGCCAGCTCACCTACACTACAAGAGACCCAGTACTTC. It codes for CASSPTLQETQYF.

This clone was recorded only once. The chain is built from TRBV19 and TRBJ1-5, with 12 bases aligning to TRBD1. The CDR3 is made up of 15 amino acids. Trimming took 5 bases from V and 6 from J; bases not matched to a gene: 5. Germline V gene data show CDR1 as LNHDA and CDR2 as SQIVND (reference sequence). This CDR3 is CASSGTGGPGQPQHF. In nucleotides, the CDR3 is TGTGCCAGTAGTGGGACAGGGGGCCCGGGTCAGCCCCAGCATTTT.